The rows below give T cell receptor beta chains drawn from one sample of a study of TIL therapy for anti-PD-1-resistant metastatic lung cancer. Sequencing used immunoSEQ multiplex PCR; TCRdb keeps in-frame clones, though not all of them. The table records tens of thousands of clones, about two thirds of them present only once. The source material was tumor tissue, sampled at baseline. The source of these receptors is a person aged 25-85 years with non-small cell lung cancer. CDR3s include the opening cysteine and the closing phenylalanine or tryptophan. Fields, in order: J gene, clone size, D gene, V gene, CDR3 DNA, CDR3 protein. A D gene is named only where the DNA matches it firmly. Some rows mark clone size as missing; the rest say once, few, many or name a class of expanded clone.

>TRBJ1-4|-|TRBD1|TRBV6-1
TGTGCCAGCAGATCCCGGACAGGCGCTAATGAAAAACTGTTTTTT
CASRSRTGANEKLFF
>TRBJ2-5|-|TRBD1|TRBV5-4
TGTGCCAGCAGCCTACAGGGGGTAGAAGAGACCCAGTACTTC
CASSLQGVEETQYF
>TRBJ2-4|-|-|TRBV4-1
TGCGCCAGCAGCTCGCTTCCCGGGGGGCTAGCCAAAAACATTCAGTACTTC
CASSSLPGGLAKNIQYF
>TRBJ2-3|few|-|TRBV1
TGCACCAGGGGACTAAACACAGATACGCAGTATTTT
CTRGLNTDTQYF
>TRBJ2-7|-|TRBD2|TRBV5-1
TGCGCCAGCAGCTTGGCGGTAGCGGGAGTCATCCCCTCCTACGAGCAGTACTTC
CASSLAVAGVIPSYEQYF
>TRBJ2-1|few|TRBD2|TRBV10-1
TGCGCCAGCAGTGAGAATTGGGCGGGAGGCCACAATGAGCAGTTCTTC
CASSENWAGGHNEQFF
>TRBJ1-5|few|-|TRBV30
TGTGCCTGGAGTGTAGGGGGGGGCTCTCAGCCCCAGCATTTT
CAWSVGGGSQPQHF
>TRBJ1-2|-|-|TRBV11-1
TGTGCCAGCAGCTTAGCGGCCAGCACTAACTATGGCTACACCTTC
CASSLAASTNYGYTF
>TRBJ2-1|-|TRBD2|TRBV9
TGTGCCAGCAGCGTAGCGGGAGGGGGGTACAATGAGCAGTTCTTC
CASSVAGGGYNEQFF
>TRBJ2-7|-|-|TRBV5-5
TGTGCCAGCAGCTTAATGCCGGGGAACGAGCAGTACTTC
CASSLMPGNEQYF
>TRBJ1-2|-|TRBD1|TRBV18
TGTGCCAGCTCACCCCCACCGACCGGGACAGGGGCCGGCTACACCTTC
CASSPPPTGTGAGYTF
>TRBJ1-1|-|TRBD1|TRBV2
TGTGCCAGCAAGGGGGCAGCCTCGAACACTGAAGCTTTCTTT
CASKGAASNTEAFF
>TRBJ2-3|-|-|TRBV5-1
TGCGCCAGCAGCTTGGGCGGATTTCACACAGATACGCAGTATTTT
CASSLGGFHTDTQYF
>TRBJ1-1|-|-|TRBV19
TGTGCCAGTAGTATTAGACCCTCTTTTGACACTGAAGCTTTCTTT
CASSIRPSFDTEAFF
>TRBJ2-7|once|TRBD1|TRBV4-1
TGCGCCAGCAGCCATGCCGGGACAGAGCTCTACGAGCAGTACTTC
CASSHAGTELYEQYF
>TRBJ1-5|-|-|TRBV19
TGTGCCAGTAGTATGGGGGAGGGGCCCCAGCATTTT
CASSMGEGPQHF
>TRBJ2-1|-|TRBD2|TRBV7-6
TGTGCCAGCAGCTTAGAGCCTAGCGGCCGTGAGCAGTTCTTC
CASSLEPSGREQFF
>TRBJ1-2|-|TRBD1|TRBV7-2
TGTGCCAGCAGCTTCATGGGACAGGGGACGCAAACCTTC
CASSFMGQGTQTF
>TRBJ2-5|-|TRBD1|TRBV7-8
TGTGCCAGCAGTTCCCCGACAGGGGAGTCTTACCAAGAGACCCAGTACTTC
CASSSPTGESYQETQYF
>TRBJ2-3|-|TRBD2|TRBV7-9
TGTGCCAGCAGCTGGATGTTGGGAGGGCCTGCAGATACGCAGTATTTT
CASSWMLGGPADTQYF
>TRBJ2-7|-|-|TRBV27
TGTGCCAGCAGTTTATCGAACAGGGTCCACGAGCAGTACTTC
CASSLSNRVHEQYF
>TRBJ1-3|-|-|TRBV30
TGTGCCTGGAGTGTTGTGGCAAACTCTGGAAACACCATATATTTT
CAWSVVANSGNTIYF
>TRBJ2-7|few|-|TRBV28
TGTGCCAGCCAGACAGAACCCTACGAGCAGTACTTC
CASQTEPYEQYF
>TRBJ2-3|-|-|TRBV19
TGTGCCAGTAGTTTGTGGGCTGGGGGCACAGATACGCAGTATTTT
CASSLWAGGTDTQYF
>TRBJ2-1|-|-|TRBV19
TGTGCCAGTAGTATCGGTCAGGGCTCCTACAATGAGCAGTTCTTC
CASSIGQGSYNEQFF
>TRBJ2-7|-|TRBD2|TRBV5-1
TGCGCCAGCAGGTTATGGGGGGGCTACGAGCAGTACTTC
CASRLWGGYEQYF
>TRBJ2-3|few|TRBD2|TRBV11-3
TGTGCCAGCAGCTTAGGGACTAGCGGAGATACGCAGTATTTT
CASSLGTSGDTQYF
>TRBJ2-7|-|TRBD2|TRBV5-1
TGCGCCAGCAGCTCCGTAGAAGCGGGGGGCTCCTACGAGCAGTACTTC
CASSSVEAGGSYEQYF
>TRBJ1-2|-|-|TRBV6-5
TGTGCCAGCAGTCCAGGAAACTATGGCTACACCTTC
CASSPGNYGYTF
>TRBJ2-7|-|-|TRBV7-9
TGTGCCAGCAGCCGTCCCCCCGAGGGGGTCTACGAGCAGTACTTC
CASSRPPEGVYEQYF
>TRBJ1-5|-|-|TRBV6-5
TGTGCCAGCGGCCTCGGGGGGTGGAATCAGCCCCAGCATTTT
CASGLGGWNQPQHF
>TRBJ2-3|-|-|TRBV29-1
TGCAGCGTTGAAATCCTTGGCACAGATACGCAGTATTTT
CSVEILGTDTQYF
>TRBJ2-2|-|-|TRBV6-6
TGTGCCAGCAGTTACGATTACACCGGGGAGCTGTTTTTT
CASSYDYTGELFF
>TRBJ2-3|-|-|TRBV28
TGTGCCACCATCCAAGGTCGCACAGATACGCAGTATTTT
CATIQGRTDTQYF
>TRBJ1-6|few|-|TRBV2
TGTGCCAGCCAGGGAGCCACAGCTTATAATTCACCCCTCCACTTT
CASQGATAYNSPLHF
>TRBJ2-7|-|-|TRBV2
TGTGCCAGCAGTGTCCGTAGGGGGGTGTACGAGCAGTACTTC
CASSVRRGVYEQYF
>TRBJ1-3|few|TRBD1|TRBV6-1
TGTGCCAGCAGAGGGACAGCCCCTATAGACACCATATATTTT
CASRGTAPIDTIYF
>TRBJ2-2|-|-|TRBV5-1
TGCGCCAGCAGCTTGGAACGGATTCCCGGGGAGCTGTTTTTT
CASSLERIPGELFF
>TRBJ2-3|-|TRBD1|TRBV2
TGTGCCAGTACTATAGCCGGGACAGGAAGCACAGATACGCAGTATTTT
CASTIAGTGSTDTQYF
>TRBJ2-5|-|-|TRBV7-8
TGTGCCAGCAGCTTAGCAGGAGAGACCCAGTACTTC
CASSLAGETQYF
>TRBJ2-3|-|-|TRBV11-3
TGTGCCAGCAGCCCGGGCGGGGATACGCAGTATTTT
CASSPGGDTQYF
>TRBJ1-5|-|-|TRBV15
TGTGCCACCATCCGGGGTGGTGGGGGCATTATGAATCAGCCCCAGCATTTT
CATIRGGGGIMNQPQHF
>TRBJ1-1|few|-|TRBV5-4
TGTGCCAGCAGCCACAGGGTTCTGAACACTGAAGCTTTCTTT
CASSHRVLNTEAFF
>TRBJ1-4|few|-|TRBV7-9
TGTGCCAGCAGCTCCCCTGACTTGGATGAAAAACTGTTTTTT
CASSSPDLDEKLFF
>TRBJ2-6|-|TRBD2|TRBV9
TGTGCCAGCAGCGCGAGACTAGCGGGAGGTTCTGGGGCCAACGTCCTGACTTTC
CASSARLAGGSGANVLTF
>TRBJ2-7|-|TRBD2|TRBV30
TGTGCCCTGGAGGGCCTGGGGGGGTCCGAGCAGTACTTC
CALEGLGGSEQYF
>TRBJ2-1|-|TRBD2|TRBV7-2
TGTGCCAGCAGCTTCGGGACTAGCATACACAATGAGCAGTTCTTC
CASSFGTSIHNEQFF
>TRBJ1-1|-|-|TRBV6-5
TGTGCCAGCAGTTACCCAACTCCGGATTCTCGGGCTTTCTTT
CASSYPTPDSRAFF
>TRBJ1-2|-|TRBD1|TRBV29-1
TGCAGCGTTACATCGACAGGGGCCCGCTATGGCTACACCTTC
CSVTSTGARYGYTF
>TRBJ2-7|-|TRBD1|TRBV15
TGTGCCACCACCCTAGACAGGGGCCCCCCCTACGAGCAGTACTTC
CATTLDRGPPYEQYF
>TRBJ2-3|-|TRBD2|TRBV7-2
TGTGCCAGCAGCTTAGACGGGAGGTTCACAGATACGCAGTATTTT
CASSLDGRFTDTQYF